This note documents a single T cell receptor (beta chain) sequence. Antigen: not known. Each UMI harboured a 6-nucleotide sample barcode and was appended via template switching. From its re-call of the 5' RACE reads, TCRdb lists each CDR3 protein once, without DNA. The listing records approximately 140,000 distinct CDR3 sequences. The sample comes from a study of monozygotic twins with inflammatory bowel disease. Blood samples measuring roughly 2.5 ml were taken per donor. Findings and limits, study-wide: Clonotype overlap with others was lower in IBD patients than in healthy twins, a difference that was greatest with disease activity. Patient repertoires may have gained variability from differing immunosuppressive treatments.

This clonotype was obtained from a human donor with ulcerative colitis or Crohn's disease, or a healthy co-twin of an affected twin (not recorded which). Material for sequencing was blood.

The CDR3 region is CASSLEVGASNQPQHF. The chain combines TRBV7-2 with TRBJ1-5; the TCRdb call, TRBD1, lacks DNA for checking. The CDR3 covers 16 residues. Germline CDR1 SGHTA, CDR2 FQGNSA.